One and the same sample provided the 21 T cell receptor beta chains below, sequenced in a study of blood T cells in healthy people across ages (dated by TCRdb to about 2015). Libraries were built with 5' RACE. Sequencing was carried out with an Illumina HiSeq 2500. A second PCR of about 6 to 11 cycles was run with a J-beta primer mix and a sample-barcoded 5' primer. In-frame beta chains were kept once TCRdb had trimmed the public reads at Q25 with fastp and called clones with MiXCR. Records with the same CDR3 protein are collapsed into one entry carrying the most frequent genes and DNA. This sample holds 800,000 or so distinct CDR3 sequences; 25% were observed only once. Jointly, the top ten make up under 4% of the sample. These data were likewise used in another study, on T cells of mothers and their children.

The sequencing input was blood. These receptors were obtained from a boy between 5 and 17 years old in good health.

This rearrangement joins TRBV6-1 to TRBJ2-1; no clear D gene. With 7 bases removed from V and 3 bases from J, the gap between germline ends came to 7 bases. Germline loops: CDR1 MNHNS, CDR2 SASEGT. CDR3 length: 12 residues. For the CDR3, the DNA is TGTGCCAGCAAACTTAACTACAATGAGCAGTTCTTC. Translating it yields CASKLNYNEQFF.

This clonotype was observed a few times. The V gene is TRBV6-6, the J gene TRBJ2-4; TRBD1 agrees at 7 bases. This CDR3 comprises 15 residues. V gave up 5 bases and J gave up 0 bases; unmatched junction bases: 4. The germline CDR1 and CDR2 sequences are MNHNY and SVGAGI (reference sequence). The CDR3 DNA follows: TGTGCCAGCAGTGGGGACAGATTAGCCAAAAACATTCAGTACTTC. Its translation: CASSGDRLAKNIQYF.

A single count supports this clonotype. The genes are TRBV7-3 and TRBJ2-5; D not resolved. The CDR3 is made up of 13 amino acids. Trimming stripped 3 bases from V and 11 bases from J, with 16 bases between. CDR1 is SGHTA and CDR2 is FQGTGA in the germline V gene. As DNA, the CDR3 is TGTGCCAGCAGCTTTTTTCTTAAGCCGGAGCAGTACTTC. This gives the protein CASSFFLKPEQYF.

This clonotype was recorded a few times. The V gene is TRBV9, the J gene TRBJ2-3, with a weak D call TRBD2 (7 bases). The CDR3 totals 17 residues. Looked up from germline, CDR1 is SGDLS and CDR2 is YYNGEE. The V gene lost 10 bases and the J gene lost 0 bases, with 24 bases spanning the gap. In nucleotides, the CDR3 is TGTGCCTCATACCCTAAGGGGGGGCGGACCAGCACAGATACGCAGTATTTT. Amino acid sequence: CASYPKGGRTSTDTQYF. The full variable domain, with the rest looked up from reference TRBV9 and TRBJ2-3, is DSGVTQTPKHLITATGQRVTLRCSPRSGDLSVYWYQQSLDQGLQFLIQYYNGEERAKGNILERFSAQQFPDLHSELNLSSLELGDSALYFCASYPKGGRTSTDTQYFGPGTRLTVL.

The rearrangement links TRBV7-9 to TRBJ2-2; TRBD1 aligns across 9 bases. There are 17 residues in the CDR3. Germline CDR1 is SEHNR and CDR2 is FQNEAQ (reference sequence). V dropped 3 bases and J dropped 7; count of bases not matched to a gene: 12. The CDR3 sequence: CASSFSPGQGSGGELFF. The CDR3 DNA follows: TGTGCCAGCAGCTTCTCCCCGGGACAGGGATCTGGCGGGGAGCTGTTTTTT. Filled out from reference TRBV7-9 and TRBJ2-2, the complete variable domain reads DTGVSQNPRHKITKRGQNVTFRCDPISEHNRLYWYRQTLGQGPEFLTYFQNEAQLEKSRLLSDRFSAERPKGSFSTLEIQRTEQGDSAMYLCASSFSPGQGSGGELFFGEGSRLTVL.

This clonotype was recorded a few times. The rearrangement joins TRBV14 to TRBJ2-7; the match to TRBD1 covers 10 bases. From germline, CDR1 is SGHDN and CDR2 FVKESK. Germline trimming cut 2 bases from V and 1 base from J; bases unmatched to any gene: 17. This CDR3 spans 20 amino acids. The CDR3 DNA follows: TGTGCCAGCAGCCAAATACCGGGACAGGGGTTAGCGGGGCGATCCTACGAGCAGTACTTC. It translates to CASSQIPGQGLAGRSYEQYF.

The rearrangement uses TRBV20-1 and TRBJ2-5, with D possibly matching TRBD2 (7 bases). Trimming stripped 2 bases from V and 1 base from J, with 23 bases between. The CDR3 runs 18 residues. Per germline, CDR1 DFQATT and CDR2 SNEGSKA (reference sequence). Here the CDR3 reads CSARSVGGAWGAQETQYF. DNA for the CDR3: TGCAGTGCTAGATCCGTAGGGGGGGCCTGGGGAGCCCAAGAGACCCAGTACTTC.

This clonotype was found a few times. This chain joins TRBV6-2 or TRBV6-3 and TRBJ2-3; 7 bases are a match to TRBD1. CDR3 size: 16 residues. The germline CDR1 and CDR2 sequences are MNHEY and SVGEGT. V shed 7 bases, J shed 4 bases, and the junction held 14 bases outside the gene matches. As DNA, the CDR3 is TGTGCCAGCAAAACAGGGGTCCTCGCGGTCCCAGATACGCAGTATTTT. This translates into CASKTGVLAVPDTQYF.

This chain connects TRBV4-1 to TRBJ2-7, with TRBD1 matching over 8 bases. Trimming removed 3 bases from V and 3 bases from J; junction bases left unmatched: 16. The CDR3 is 18 residues long. CDR1 is MGHRA, CDR2 YSYEKL, per germline. For the CDR3, the DNA is TGCGCCAGCAGCCAGAGCGGACAGGGTTTAATCGGCCACTACGAGCAGTACTTC. This sequence encodes CASSQSGQGLIGHYEQYF.

This rearrangement joins TRBV25-1 to TRBJ2-5; D may correspond to TRBD1 or TRBD2 (5 bases each). V was cut by 1 base and J by 4 bases, with 16 bases left in between. Germline V gives CDR1 MGHDK, CDR2 SYGVNS. The CDR3 length is 16 residues. This CDR3 reads CASSEFGQGDRETQYF. In DNA, the CDR3 is TGTGCCAGCAGTGAATTCGGGCAGGGAGATCGAGAGACCCAGTACTTC.

The rearrangement links TRBV20-1 to TRBJ2-3; TRBD1 matches at 8 bases. The CDR3 length is 15 residues. The germline gives CDR1 DFQATT, CDR2 SNEGSKA (reference sequence). V was clipped by 6 bases and J by 1 base; unmatched bases: 9. The CDR3 nucleotides read TGCAGTGCGGTACCATCGGACAGGGGCACAGATACGCAGTATTTT. It specifies CSAVPSDRGTDTQYF.

In nucleotides, the CDR3 is TGTGCCAGCAGCTTAGGATGGCGGGAGGACCCCTTGGATGAGCAGTTCTTC. Amino acids: CASSLGWREDPLDEQFF. V usage is TRBV7-2 and J usage is TRBJ2-1; TRBD2 matches 8 bases. V trimming: 1 base; J trimming: 8 bases; junction bases outside the gene matches: 13. Germline-derived CDR1 and CDR2 are SGHTA and FQGNSA. This CDR3 spans 17 amino acids.

The rearrangement uses TRBV20-1 and TRBJ2-1; 7 bases match TRBD2. Trimming removed 6 bases from V and 0 bases from J; junction bases left unmatched: 8. Germline V gene data show CDR1 as DFQATT and CDR2 as SNEGSKA (reference sequence). This CDR3 comprises 15 residues. This chain's CDR3 is CSAGIAGSSYNEQFF. The CDR3 DNA follows: TGCAGTGCCGGAATAGCGGGCAGCTCCTACAATGAGCAGTTCTTC.

This chain connects TRBV4-2 to TRBJ2-6; weak D call: TRBD2 (7 bases). The CDR3 has 20 amino acids. Trimming shortened V by 0 bases and J by 2 bases, and 20 bases separated the two germline ends. From germline, CDR1 is LGHNA and CDR2 YNFKEQ. The DNA of the CDR3 is TGTGCCAGCAGCCAAGATGAGTGGAGGGGGGGCCGGACTGGGGCCAACGTCCTGACTTTC. Its protein product is CASSQDEWRGGRTGANVLTF.

The J gene is TRBJ2-4, the V gene TRBV12-3 or TRBV12-4; either TRBD1 or TRBD2 may supply D (5 bases each). V was pared by 8 bases and J by 11 bases, with 13 bases between. This CDR3 has 11 amino acids. CDR3 protein: CASLREAVQYF. As DNA, the CDR3 is TGTGCCAGCCTCAGGGAAGCGGTTCAGTACTTC.

This clonotype turned up a few times. CDR3 amino acids: CASSLTGGDHGNTEAFF. The CDR3 DNA reads TGTGCCAGCAGCTTAACGGGCGGCGACCATGGGAACACTGAAGCTTTCTTT. The rearrangement links TRBV7-3 to TRBJ1-1, with D unresolved. The CDR3 is made up of 17 amino acids. CDR1 is SGHTA, CDR2 FQGTGA, per germline. V was pared by 0 bases and J by 1 base, with 15 bases between. Based on the CDR3 plus reference TRBV7-3 and TRBJ1-1, the full variable domain is GAGVSQTPSNKVTEKGKYVELRCDPISGHTALYWYRQSLGQGPEFLIYFQGTGAADDSGLPNDRFFAVRPEGSVSTLKIQRTERGDSAVYLCASSLTGGDHGNTEAFFGQGTRLTVV.

The genes are TRBV27 and TRBJ2-7; D call uncertain. The better agreement between TRBJ2-1 and the DNA end casts doubt on the J call. The CDR3 consists of 13 residues. Germline CDR1 and CDR2: MNHEY and SMNVEV (reference sequence). The DNA for the CDR3 is TGTGCCAGCAGTTTATCGGTCGGTCATGAGCAGTTCTTC. Amino acid sequence: CASSLSVGHEQFF.

Only a few counts were recorded for this clonotype. The rearrangement uses TRBV27 and TRBJ2-5; TRBD1 agrees at 11 bases. Matching the DNA end better, TRBJ2-7 makes the J call doubtful. Germline V gene data show CDR1 as MNHEY and CDR2 as SMNVEV (reference sequence). There are 13 residues in the CDR3. CDR3 sequence reads: CASMDRGRYEQYF. The CDR3 coding sequence is TGTGCCAGCATGGACAGGGGGCGATACGAGCAGTACTTC.

In the case of this clonotype: Given a much more abundant clone one base away, this may be a read error. The V call is TRBV29-1, the J call TRBJ1-2; D remains unclear. Germline loops: CDR1 SQVTM, CDR2 ANQGSEA. V was pared by 7 bases and J by 10 bases, with 16 bases between. This CDR3 is 11 amino acids long. CDR3: CSGLDLLDYTF. CDR3 DNA: TGCAGCGGATTAGACTTGCTTGACTACACCTTC.

The V gene is TRBV28, the J gene TRBJ2-6; either TRBD1 or TRBD2 may fit D (5 bases each). Deletions cut 1 base from V and 15 bases from J, with 19 bases between. Germline V gives CDR1 MDHEN, CDR2 SYDVKM. CDR3 length: 15 residues. The CDR3 region is CASSLFGARALDLTF. The CDR3 coding sequence is TGTGCCAGCAGTTTATTCGGGGCCAGGGCATTAGACCTGACTTTC.

This clonotype was found a few times. This chain uses TRBV20-1 with TRBJ2-5, with D maybe TRBD1 (6 bases). The J call could be wrong; TRBJ2-7 is a better fit for the DNA end. Germline-derived CDR1 and CDR2 are DFQATT and SNEGSKA (reference sequence). This CDR3 region has 15 residues. The CDR3 protein is CSARAEDSPYYEQYF. DNA for the CDR3: TGCAGTGCTAGAGCTGAGGACAGCCCTTACTACGAGCAGTACTTC.